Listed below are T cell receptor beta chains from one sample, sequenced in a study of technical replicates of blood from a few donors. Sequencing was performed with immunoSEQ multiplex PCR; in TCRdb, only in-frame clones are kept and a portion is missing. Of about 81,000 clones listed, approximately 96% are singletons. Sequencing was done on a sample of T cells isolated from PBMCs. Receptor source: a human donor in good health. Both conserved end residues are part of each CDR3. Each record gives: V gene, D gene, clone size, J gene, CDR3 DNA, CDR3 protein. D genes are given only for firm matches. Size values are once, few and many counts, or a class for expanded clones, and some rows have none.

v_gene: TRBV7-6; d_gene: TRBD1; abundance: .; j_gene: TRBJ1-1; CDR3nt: TGTGCCAGCAGCGAACGACCTAAGGGACAGGGATTCGTTCTGGCTTTCTTT; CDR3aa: CASSERPKGQGFVLAFF
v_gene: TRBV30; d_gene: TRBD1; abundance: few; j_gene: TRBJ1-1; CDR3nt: TGTGCCGGAGGACAGGATAACACTGAAGCTTTCTTT; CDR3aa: CAGGQDNTEAFF
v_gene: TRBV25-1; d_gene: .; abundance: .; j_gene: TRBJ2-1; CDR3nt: TGTGCCAGCAGTTACCAACTAGAAGGAAACGAGCAGTTCTTC; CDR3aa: CASSYQLEGNEQFF
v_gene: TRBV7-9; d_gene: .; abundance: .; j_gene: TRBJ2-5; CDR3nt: TGTGCCAGCAATGGGCCTTCTACCGAAGAGACCCAGTACTTC; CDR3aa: CASNGPSTEETQYF
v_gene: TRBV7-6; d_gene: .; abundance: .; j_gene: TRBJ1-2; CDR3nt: TGTGCCAGCAGCTTTGGCAGGGAGGCTTATGGCTACACCTTC; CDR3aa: CASSFGREAYGYTF
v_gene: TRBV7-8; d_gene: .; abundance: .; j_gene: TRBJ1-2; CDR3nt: TGTGCCAGCAGCCATTTTACAGGGAAATCCACCTTC; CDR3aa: CASSHFTGKSTF
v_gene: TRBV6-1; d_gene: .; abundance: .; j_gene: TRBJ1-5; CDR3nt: TGTGCCAGCAGTCTAGCCTTTGATAGCAATCAGCCCCAGCATTTT; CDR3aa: CASSLAFDSNQPQHF
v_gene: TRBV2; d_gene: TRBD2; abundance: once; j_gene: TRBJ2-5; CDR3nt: TGTGCCAGCAGTGATCTAGCGGGAGGGGGGGAGACCCAGTACTTC; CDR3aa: CASSDLAGGGETQYF
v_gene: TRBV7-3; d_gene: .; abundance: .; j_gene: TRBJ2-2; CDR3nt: TGTGCCAGCAGCTTACCCCCGACCGGGGAGCTGTTTTTT; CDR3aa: CASSLPPTGELFF
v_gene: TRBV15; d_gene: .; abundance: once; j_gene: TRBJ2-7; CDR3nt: TGTGCCACCAGCAGAGGTACAGACTACGAGCAGTACTTC; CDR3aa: CATSRGTDYEQYF
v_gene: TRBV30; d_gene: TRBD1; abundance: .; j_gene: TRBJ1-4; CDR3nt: TGTGCCTGGACCTCTGGGGACAGGGATGAGGAAAAACTGTTTTTT; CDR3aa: CAWTSGDRDEEKLFF
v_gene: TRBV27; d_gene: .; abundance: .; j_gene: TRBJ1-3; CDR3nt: TGTGCCAGCAGTTTCCTCGGAAACACCATATATTTT; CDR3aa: CASSFLGNTIYF
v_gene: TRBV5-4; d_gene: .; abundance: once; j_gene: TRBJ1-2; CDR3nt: TGTGCCAGCAGCCATGAACAGGGAGAAGTCTATGGCTACACCTTC; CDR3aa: CASSHEQGEVYGYTF
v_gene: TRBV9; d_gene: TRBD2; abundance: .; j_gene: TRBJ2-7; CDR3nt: TGTGCCAGCAGCGTAGGAGCGGGGGCCTACGAGCAGTACTTC; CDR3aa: CASSVGAGAYEQYF
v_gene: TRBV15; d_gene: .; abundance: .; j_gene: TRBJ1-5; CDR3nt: TGTGCCACCGGACACCTGTATCAGCCCCAGCATTTT; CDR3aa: CATGHLYQPQHF
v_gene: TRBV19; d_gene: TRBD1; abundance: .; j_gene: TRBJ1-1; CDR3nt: TGTGCCAGTAGTGTTGGACAGGAGTACACTGAAGCTTTCTTT; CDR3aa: CASSVGQEYTEAFF
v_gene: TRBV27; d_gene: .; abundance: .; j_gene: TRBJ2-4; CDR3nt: TGTGCCAGCAGTTTGGGCAGGGTGGGTAACATTCAGTACTTC; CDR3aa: CASSLGRVGNIQYF
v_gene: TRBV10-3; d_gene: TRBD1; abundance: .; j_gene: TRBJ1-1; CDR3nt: TGTGCCATCAGTGACCGGGACAGGGGGCGGTCACATGAAGCTTTCTTT; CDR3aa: CAISDRDRGRSHEAFF
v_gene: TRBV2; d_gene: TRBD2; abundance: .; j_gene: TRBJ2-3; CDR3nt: TGTGCCAGCAGTGAATTGGCTAGCGGAACTAGCACAGATACGCAGTATTTT; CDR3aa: CASSELASGTSTDTQYF
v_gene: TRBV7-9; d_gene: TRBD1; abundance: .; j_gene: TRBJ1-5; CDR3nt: TGTGCCAGCAGCGCACACGGGACAGAAAATCAGCCCCAGCATTTT; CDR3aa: CASSAHGTENQPQHF
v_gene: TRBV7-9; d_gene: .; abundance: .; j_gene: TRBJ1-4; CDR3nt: TGTGCCAGCAGCTTACAACTCCAGGGGTCGAGTGAAAAACTGTTTTTT; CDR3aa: CASSLQLQGSSEKLFF
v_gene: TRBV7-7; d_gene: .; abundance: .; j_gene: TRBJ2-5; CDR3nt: TGTGCCAGCAGCTCAGATAGGGGGGGAGGTCTTGCGACCCAGTACTTC; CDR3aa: CASSSDRGGGLATQYF
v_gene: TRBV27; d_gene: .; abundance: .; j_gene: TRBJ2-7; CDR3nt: TGTGCCAGCAGTTTATCGGCACAGGGAATTTTTTACGAGCAGTACTTC; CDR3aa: CASSLSAQGIFYEQYF
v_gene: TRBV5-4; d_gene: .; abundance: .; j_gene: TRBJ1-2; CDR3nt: TGTGCCAGCAGCTTGGGACTGGACTATGGCTACACCTTC; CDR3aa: CASSLGLDYGYTF
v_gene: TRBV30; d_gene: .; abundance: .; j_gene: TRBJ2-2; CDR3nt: TGTGCCTGGAGTACAGGGTACACCGGGGAGCTGTTTTTT; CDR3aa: CAWSTGYTGELFF
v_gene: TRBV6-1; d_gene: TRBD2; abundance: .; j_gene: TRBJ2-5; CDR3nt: TGTGCCAGCAGTGAAGTAGTAGCGGGAGGTACGGACGAGACCCAGTACTTC; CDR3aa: CASSEVVAGGTDETQYF